This T cell receptor beta chain was obtained from a study of response to subunit inactivated influenza vaccine. TCRdb processed the RT-PCR reads anew with MiXCR; each CDR3 protein has one entry. Of around 600,000 distinct CDR3 sequences listed, 11% are singletons. This clonotype was detected ten times or more. The CDR3 is 13 amino acids. Germline V lookup: CDR1 DFQATT, CDR2 SNEGSKA (reference sequence). V was pared by 6 bases and J by 0 bases, with 10 bases between. Another study also made use of these data, one on T cells expressing NK-cell markers. That paper states: TCR beta cDNA was made by 5'RACE template switching with UMIs.

The sample was PBMCs from blood, taken on the day of vaccination. J is TRBJ2-3 and V is TRBV20-1; D gene ambiguous. This clonotype was sampled from a man over 45 who received an inactivated influenza vaccine. The CDR3: CSALFGSTDTQYF. CDR3 DNA: TGCAGTGCCCTTTTCGGTAGCACAGATACGCAGTATTTT.